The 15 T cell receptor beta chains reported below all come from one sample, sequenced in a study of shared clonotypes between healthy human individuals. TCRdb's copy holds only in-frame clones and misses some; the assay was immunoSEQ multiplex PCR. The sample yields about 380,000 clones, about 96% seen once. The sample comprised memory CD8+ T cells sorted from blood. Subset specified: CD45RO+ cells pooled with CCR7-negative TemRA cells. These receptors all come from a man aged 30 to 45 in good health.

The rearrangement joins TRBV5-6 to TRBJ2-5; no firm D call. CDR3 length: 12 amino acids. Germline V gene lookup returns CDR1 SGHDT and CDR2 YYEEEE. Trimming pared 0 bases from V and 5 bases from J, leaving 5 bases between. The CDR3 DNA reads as TGTGCCAGCAGCTTGGTTTCGGAGACCCAGTACTTC. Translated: CASSLVSETQYF.

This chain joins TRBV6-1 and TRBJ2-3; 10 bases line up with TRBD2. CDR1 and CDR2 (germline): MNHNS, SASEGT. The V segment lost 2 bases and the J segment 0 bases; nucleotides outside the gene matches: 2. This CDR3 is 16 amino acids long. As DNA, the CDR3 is TGTGCCAGCAGTGAACTAGCGGGAGCTAGCACAGATACGCAGTATTTT. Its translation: CASSELAGASTDTQYF.

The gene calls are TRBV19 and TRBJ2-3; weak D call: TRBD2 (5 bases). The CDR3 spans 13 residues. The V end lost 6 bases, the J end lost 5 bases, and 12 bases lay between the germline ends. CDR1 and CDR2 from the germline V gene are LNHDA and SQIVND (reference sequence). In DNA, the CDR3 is TGTGCCAGTAGGGGCGGGCCTCGAGATACGCAGTATTTT. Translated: CASRGGPRDTQYF.

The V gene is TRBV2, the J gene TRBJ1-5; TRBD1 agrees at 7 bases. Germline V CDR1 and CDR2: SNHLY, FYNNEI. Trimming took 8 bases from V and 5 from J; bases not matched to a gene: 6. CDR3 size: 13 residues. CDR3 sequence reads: CASWQGDYQPQHF. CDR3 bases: TGTGCCAGCTGGCAGGGGGATTATCAGCCCCAGCATTTT.

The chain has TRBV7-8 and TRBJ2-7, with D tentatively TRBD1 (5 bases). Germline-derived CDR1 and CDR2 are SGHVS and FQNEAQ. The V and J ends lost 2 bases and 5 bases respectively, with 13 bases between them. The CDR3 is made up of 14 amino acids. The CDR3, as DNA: TGTGCCAGCAGCTTAAAGGGGTCCAGGGACGAGCAGTACTTC. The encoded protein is CASSLKGSRDEQYF.

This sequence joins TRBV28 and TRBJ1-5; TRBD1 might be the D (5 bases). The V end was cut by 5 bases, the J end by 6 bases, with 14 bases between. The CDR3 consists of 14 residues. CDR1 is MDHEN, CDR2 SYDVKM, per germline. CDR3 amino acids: CASSLRGIVQPQHF. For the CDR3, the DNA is TGTGCCAGCAGTCTCCGGGGCATTGTTCAGCCCCAGCATTTT.

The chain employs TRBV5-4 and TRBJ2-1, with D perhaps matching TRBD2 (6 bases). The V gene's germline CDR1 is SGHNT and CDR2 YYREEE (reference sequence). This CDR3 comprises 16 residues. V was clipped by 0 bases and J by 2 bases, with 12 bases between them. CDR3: CASSLVGRGTYNEQFF. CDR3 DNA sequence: TGTGCCAGCAGCTTGGTGGGGCGGGGTACCTACAATGAGCAGTTCTTC.

The CDR3 here is CASSSGAYEQYF. CDR3 sequence (DNA): TGTGCCAGCAGCTCCGGTGCCTACGAGCAGTACTTC. V gene TRBV7-9 combines with J gene TRBJ2-7, with no clear D. With 4 bases removed from V and 2 bases from J, the gap between germline ends came to 6 bases. The germline gives CDR1 SEHNR, CDR2 FQNEAQ (reference sequence). This CDR3 is built from 12 residues.

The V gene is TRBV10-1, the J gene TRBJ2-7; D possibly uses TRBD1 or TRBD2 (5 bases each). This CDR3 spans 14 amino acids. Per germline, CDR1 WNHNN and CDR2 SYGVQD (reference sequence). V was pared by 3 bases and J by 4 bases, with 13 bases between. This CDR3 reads CASSDWGSGYEQYF. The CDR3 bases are TGCGCCAGCAGTGATTGGGGGAGTGGGTACGAGCAGTACTTC.

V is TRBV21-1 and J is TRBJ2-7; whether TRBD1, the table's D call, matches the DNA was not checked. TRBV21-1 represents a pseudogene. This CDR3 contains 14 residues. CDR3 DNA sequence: TGTGCCAGCAGCACGGAGGGGGCGAACTACGAGCAGTACTTC. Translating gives CASSTEGANYEQYF.

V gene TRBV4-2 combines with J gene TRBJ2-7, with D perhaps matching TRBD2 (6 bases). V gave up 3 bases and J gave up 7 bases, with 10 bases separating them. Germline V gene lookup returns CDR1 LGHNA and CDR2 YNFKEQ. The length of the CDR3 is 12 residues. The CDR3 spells CASSQGGAEQYF. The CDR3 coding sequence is TGTGCCAGCAGCCAGGGGGGAGCGGAGCAGTACTTC.

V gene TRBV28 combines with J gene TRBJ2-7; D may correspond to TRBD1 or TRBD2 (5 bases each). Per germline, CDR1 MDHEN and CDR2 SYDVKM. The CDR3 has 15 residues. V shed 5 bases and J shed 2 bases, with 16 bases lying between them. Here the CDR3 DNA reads TGTGCCAGCAGTCCCCGGGACCTCTTCCCCTACGAGCAGTACTTC. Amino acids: CASSPRDLFPYEQYF. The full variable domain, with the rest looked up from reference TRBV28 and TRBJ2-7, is DVKVTQSSRYLVKRTGEKVFLECVQDMDHENMFWYRQDPGLGLRLIYFSYDVKMKEKGDIPEGYSVSREKKERFSLILESASTNQTSMYLCASSPRDLFPYEQYFGPGTRLTVT.

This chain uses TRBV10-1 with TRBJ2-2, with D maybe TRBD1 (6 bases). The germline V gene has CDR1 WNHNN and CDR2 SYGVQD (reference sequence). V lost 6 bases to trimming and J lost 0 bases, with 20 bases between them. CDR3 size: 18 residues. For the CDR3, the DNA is TGCGCCAGCAGCTTTCGGAGGATGGACAGACCGAACACCGGGGAGCTGTTTTTT. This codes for CASSFRRMDRPNTGELFF.

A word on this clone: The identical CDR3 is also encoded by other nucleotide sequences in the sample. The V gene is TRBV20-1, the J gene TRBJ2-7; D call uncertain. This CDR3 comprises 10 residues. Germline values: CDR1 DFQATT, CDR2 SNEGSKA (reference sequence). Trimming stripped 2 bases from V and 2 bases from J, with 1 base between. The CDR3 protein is CSARPYEQYF. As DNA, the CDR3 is TGCAGTGCTAGACCCTACGAGCAGTACTTC.

As DNA, the CDR3 is TGTGCCAGTACCCTGAGTACCTCCTATGGCTACACCTTC. Protein sequence: CASTLSTSYGYTF. V gene TRBV19 combines with J gene TRBJ1-2; D not certain. This CDR3 is built from 13 residues. Germline V gene data show CDR1 as LNHDA and CDR2 as SQIVND (reference sequence). The V end was cut by 7 bases, the J end by 4 bases, with 13 bases between.